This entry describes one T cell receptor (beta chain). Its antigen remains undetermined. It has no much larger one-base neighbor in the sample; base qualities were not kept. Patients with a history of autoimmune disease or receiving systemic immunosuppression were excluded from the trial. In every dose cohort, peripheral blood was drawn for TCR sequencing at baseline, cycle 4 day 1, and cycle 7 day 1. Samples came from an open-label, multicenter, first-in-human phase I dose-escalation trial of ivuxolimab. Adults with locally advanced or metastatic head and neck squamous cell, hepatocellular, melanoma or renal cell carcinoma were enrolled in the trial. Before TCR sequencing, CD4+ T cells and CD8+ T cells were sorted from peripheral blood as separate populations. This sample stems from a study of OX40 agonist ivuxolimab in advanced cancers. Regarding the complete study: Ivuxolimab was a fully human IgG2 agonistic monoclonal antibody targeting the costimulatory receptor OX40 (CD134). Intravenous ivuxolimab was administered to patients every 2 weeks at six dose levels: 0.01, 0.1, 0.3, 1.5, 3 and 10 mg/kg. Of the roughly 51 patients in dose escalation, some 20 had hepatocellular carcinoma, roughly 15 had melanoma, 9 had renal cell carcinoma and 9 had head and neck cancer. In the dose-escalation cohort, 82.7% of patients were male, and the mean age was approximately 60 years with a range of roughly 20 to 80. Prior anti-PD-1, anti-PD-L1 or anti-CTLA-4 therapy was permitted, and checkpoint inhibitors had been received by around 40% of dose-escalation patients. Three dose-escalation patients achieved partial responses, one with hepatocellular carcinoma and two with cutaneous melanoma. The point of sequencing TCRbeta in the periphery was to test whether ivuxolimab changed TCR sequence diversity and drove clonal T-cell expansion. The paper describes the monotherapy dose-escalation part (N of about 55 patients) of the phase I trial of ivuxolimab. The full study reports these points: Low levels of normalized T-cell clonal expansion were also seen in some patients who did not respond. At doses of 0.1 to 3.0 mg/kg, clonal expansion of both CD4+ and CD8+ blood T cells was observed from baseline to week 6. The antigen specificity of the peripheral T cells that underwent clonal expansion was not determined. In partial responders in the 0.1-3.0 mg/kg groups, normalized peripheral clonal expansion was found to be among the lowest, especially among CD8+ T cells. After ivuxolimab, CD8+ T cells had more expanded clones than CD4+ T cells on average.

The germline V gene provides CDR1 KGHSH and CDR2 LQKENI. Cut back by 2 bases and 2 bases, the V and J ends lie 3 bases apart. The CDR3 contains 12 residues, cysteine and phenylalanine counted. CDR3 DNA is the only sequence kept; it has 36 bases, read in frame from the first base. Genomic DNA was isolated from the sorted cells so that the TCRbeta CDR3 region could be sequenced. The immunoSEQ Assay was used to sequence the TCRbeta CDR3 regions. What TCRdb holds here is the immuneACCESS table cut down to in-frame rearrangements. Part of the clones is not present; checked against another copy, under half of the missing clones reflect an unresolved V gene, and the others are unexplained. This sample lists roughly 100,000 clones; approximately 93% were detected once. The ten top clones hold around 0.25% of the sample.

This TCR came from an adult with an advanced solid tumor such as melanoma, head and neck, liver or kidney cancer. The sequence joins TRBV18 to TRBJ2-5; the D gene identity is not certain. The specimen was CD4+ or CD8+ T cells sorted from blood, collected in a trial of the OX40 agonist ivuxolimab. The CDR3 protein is CASSPKQETQYF. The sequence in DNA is TGTGCCAGCTCACCAAAGCAAGAGACCCAGTACTTC.